This entry concerns a single T cell receptor beta chain. What it binds is not known. Donors comprised healthy HIV-negative adults lacking recent acute infections or vaccinations. The sample is drawn from a study of shared clonotypes between healthy human individuals. Measured with immunoSEQ multiplex PCR; TCRdb has only the in-frame clones, and not every one. The sample carries 2.3 million or so clones, about 92% recorded once. Findings and caveats of the study: Shared clonotypes across all four donors exceeded non-shared ones in generation probability.

The TCR originated in a man aged 18 to 29 in good health. Some clones in this sample may be carry-over from other donors' samples. The specimen sequenced was naive CD4+ T cells from PBMCs. The subset denotes: CD45RA+ positively selected.

The DNA for the CDR3 is TGTGCCAGCAGCCTACGACTAGCGGGAGTCCTCTACGAGCAGTACTTC. Its translation: CASSLRLAGVLYEQYF. The rearrangement joins TRBV7-8 to TRBJ2-7; 12 positions agree with TRBD2. The CDR3 runs 16 residues. CDR1 is SGHVS and CDR2 is FQNEAQ in the germline V gene. V was clipped by 5 bases and J by 3 bases; unmatched bases: 8. Full variable domain (outside the CDR3, taken from reference TRBV7-8 and TRBJ2-7): GAGVSQSPRYKVAKRGQDVALRCDPISGHVSLFWYQQALGQGPEFLTYFQNEAQLDKSGLPSDRFFAERPEGSVSTLKIQRTQQEDSAVYLCASSLRLAGVLYEQYFGPGTRLTVT.